The sequence of this TCR beta chain was determined in a study of cytomegalovirus exposure and HLA in healthy donors. As for the study in general: It was reported in a later analysis that the same platform had been used for the roughly 130 validation repertoires as for the 666 first-cohort repertoires.

As concerns this clone: The target antigen is unknown.

CDR1 is MDHEN and CDR2 is SYDVKM in the germline V gene. Trimming took 2 bases from V and 4 from J; bases not matched to a gene: 13. The CDR3 covers 17 residues. Here immunoSEQ multiplex PCR was the method, and the copy in TCRdb shows in-frame clones only, minus some. The data hold roughly 250,000 clones, with around 88% observed a single time. Notes on the study in general: High specificity and sensitivity for cytomegalovirus status were reported for the classifier. Most observed TCR sequences were rare, whereas some public TCRs were detected in many donors. Overall, about 160 TCR beta chains were annotated as cytomegalovirus-associated.

The chain links TRBV28 to TRBJ1-2, with TRBD1 identical over 7 bases. This TCR was sampled from a young woman in good health and CMV-seropositive. Sequencing input: PBMCs. CDR3 loop: CASSLGSRKSGGYGYTF. CDR3 nucleotide sequence: TGTGCCAGCAGTTTAGGTTCCCGGAAATCAGGGGGCTATGGCTACACCTTC.